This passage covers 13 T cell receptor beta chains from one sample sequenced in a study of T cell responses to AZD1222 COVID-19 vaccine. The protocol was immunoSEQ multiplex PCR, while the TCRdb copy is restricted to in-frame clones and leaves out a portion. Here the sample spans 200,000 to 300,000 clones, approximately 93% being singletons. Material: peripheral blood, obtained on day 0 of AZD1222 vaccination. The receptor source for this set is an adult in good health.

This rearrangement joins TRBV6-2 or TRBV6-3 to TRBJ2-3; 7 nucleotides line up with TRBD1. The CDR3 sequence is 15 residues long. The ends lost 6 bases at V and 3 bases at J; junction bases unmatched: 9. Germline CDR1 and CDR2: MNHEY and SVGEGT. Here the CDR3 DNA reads TGTGCCAGCAGCCAAAGACAGGGTCAGACAGATACGCAGTATTTT. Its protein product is CASSQRQGQTDTQYF.

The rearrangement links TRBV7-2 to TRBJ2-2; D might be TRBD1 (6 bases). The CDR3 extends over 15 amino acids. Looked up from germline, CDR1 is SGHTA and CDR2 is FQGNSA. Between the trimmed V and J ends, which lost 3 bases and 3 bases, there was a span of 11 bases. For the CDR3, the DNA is TGTGCCAGCAGCTTTATTGCAGGGGACACCGGGGAGCTGTTTTTT. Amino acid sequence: CASSFIAGDTGELFF.

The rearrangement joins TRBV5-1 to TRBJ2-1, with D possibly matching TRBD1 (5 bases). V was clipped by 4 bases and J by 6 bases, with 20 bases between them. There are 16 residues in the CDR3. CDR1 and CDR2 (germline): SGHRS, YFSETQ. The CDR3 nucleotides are TGCGCCAGCAGCACTATAGGGCCTGCTAGGGGCAATGAGCAGTTCTTC. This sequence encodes CASSTIGPARGNEQFF. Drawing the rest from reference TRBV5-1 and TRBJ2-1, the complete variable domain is KAGVTQTPRYLIKTRGQQVTLSCSPISGHRSVSWYQQTPGQGLQFLFEYFSETQRNKGNFPGRFSGRQFSNSRSEMNVSTLELGDSALYLCASSTIGPARGNEQFFGPGTRLTVL.

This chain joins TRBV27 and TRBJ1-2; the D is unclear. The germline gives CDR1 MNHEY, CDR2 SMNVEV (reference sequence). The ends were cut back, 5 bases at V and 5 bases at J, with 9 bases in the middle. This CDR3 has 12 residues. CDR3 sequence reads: CASSPDGYGYTF. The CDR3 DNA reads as TGTGCCAGCAGTCCGGACGGATATGGCTACACCTTC.

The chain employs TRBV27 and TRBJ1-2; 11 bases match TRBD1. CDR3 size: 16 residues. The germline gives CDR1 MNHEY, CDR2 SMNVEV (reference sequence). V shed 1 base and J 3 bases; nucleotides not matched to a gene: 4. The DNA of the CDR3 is TGTGCCAGCAGTTTATTAGGGGGACAGGGGGACTATGGCTACACCTTC. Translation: CASSLLGGQGDYGYTF.

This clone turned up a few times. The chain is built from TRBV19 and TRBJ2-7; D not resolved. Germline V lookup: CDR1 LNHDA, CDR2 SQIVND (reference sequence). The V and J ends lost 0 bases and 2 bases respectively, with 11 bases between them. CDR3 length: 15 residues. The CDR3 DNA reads TGTGCCAGTAGTATAGATCGAGTCCAACCCTACGAGCAGTACTTC. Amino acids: CASSIDRVQPYEQYF.

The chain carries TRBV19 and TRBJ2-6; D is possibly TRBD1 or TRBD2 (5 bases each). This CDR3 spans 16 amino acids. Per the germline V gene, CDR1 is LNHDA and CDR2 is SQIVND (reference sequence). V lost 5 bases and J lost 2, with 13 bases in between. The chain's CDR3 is CASSRTGRPGANVLTF. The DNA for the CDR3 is TGTGCCAGTAGTCGAACGGGGCGCCCTGGGGCCAACGTCCTGACTTTC.

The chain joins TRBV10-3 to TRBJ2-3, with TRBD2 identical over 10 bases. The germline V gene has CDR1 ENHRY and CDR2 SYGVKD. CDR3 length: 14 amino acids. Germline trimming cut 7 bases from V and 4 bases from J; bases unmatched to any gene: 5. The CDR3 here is CAITASGSPDTQYF. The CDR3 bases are TGTGCCATCACGGCTAGCGGGAGTCCAGATACGCAGTATTTT.

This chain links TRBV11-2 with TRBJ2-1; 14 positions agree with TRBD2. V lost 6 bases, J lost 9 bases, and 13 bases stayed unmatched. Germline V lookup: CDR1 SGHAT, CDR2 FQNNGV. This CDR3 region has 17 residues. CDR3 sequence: CASSSWGGTSGGGEQFF. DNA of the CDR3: TGTGCCAGCAGTTCCTGGGGCGGGACTAGCGGGGGAGGTGAGCAGTTCTTC.

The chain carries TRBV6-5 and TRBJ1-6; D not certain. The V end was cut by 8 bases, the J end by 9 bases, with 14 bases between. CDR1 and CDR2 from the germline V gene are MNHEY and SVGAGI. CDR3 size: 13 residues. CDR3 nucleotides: TGTGCCAGCGAAGGGTTTATCGGTTCACCCCTCCACTTT. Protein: CASEGFIGSPLHF.

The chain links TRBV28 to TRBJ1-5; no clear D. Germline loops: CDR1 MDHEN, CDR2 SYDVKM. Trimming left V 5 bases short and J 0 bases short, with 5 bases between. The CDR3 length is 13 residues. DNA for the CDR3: TGTGCCAGCAGTCCACTTAGCAATCAGCCCCAGCATTTT. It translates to CASSPLSNQPQHF.

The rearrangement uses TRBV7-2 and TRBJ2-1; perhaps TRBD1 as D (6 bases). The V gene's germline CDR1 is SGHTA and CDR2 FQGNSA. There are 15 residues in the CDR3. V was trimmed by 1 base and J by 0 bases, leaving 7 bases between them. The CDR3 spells CASSLVGASYNEQFF. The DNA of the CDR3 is TGTGCCAGCAGCTTAGTGGGGGCCTCCTACAATGAGCAGTTCTTC. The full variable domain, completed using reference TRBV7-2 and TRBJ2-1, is GAGVSQSPSNKVTEKGKDVELRCDPISGHTALYWYRQSLGQGLEFLIYFQGNSAPDKSGLPSDRFSAERTGGSVSTLTIQRTQQEDSAVYLCASSLVGASYNEQFFGPGTRLTVL.

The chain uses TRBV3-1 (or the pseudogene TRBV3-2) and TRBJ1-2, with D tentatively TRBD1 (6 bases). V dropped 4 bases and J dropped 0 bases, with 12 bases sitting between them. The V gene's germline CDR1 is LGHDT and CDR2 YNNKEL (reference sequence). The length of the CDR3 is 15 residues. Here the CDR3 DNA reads TGTGCCAGCAGCCCAGTAAGGGGGGCTAACTATGGCTACACCTTC. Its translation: CASSPVRGANYGYTF.